This TCR beta chain was retrieved from a study of response to subunit inactivated influenza vaccine. This clonotype appeared a few times. Its target is not known. From germline, CDR1 is SGHRS and CDR2 YFSETQ. Trimming shortened V by 3 bases and J by 0 bases, and 10 bases separated the two germline ends. The CDR3 spans 14 residues. The study, taken as a whole, reports: Authors suggested few new T cells are recruited by each seasonal influenza vaccination.

Each CDR3 protein is one row after TCRdb ran MiXCR on the RT-PCR reads. The sample consists of around 570,000 distinct CDR3 sequences, 7.6% of them appearing once. The TCR was taken from a man between 50 and 70 years old who received an inactivated influenza vaccine. The material sequenced was PBMCs from blood, taken around 25 months after vaccination. V is TRBV5-1 and J is TRBJ2-7; possibly TRBD1 or TRBD2 for D (5 bases each). The CDR3 spells CASSWDGSSYEQYF. In nucleotides, the CDR3 is TGCGCCAGCAGCTGGGACGGAAGCTCCTACGAGCAGTACTTC.